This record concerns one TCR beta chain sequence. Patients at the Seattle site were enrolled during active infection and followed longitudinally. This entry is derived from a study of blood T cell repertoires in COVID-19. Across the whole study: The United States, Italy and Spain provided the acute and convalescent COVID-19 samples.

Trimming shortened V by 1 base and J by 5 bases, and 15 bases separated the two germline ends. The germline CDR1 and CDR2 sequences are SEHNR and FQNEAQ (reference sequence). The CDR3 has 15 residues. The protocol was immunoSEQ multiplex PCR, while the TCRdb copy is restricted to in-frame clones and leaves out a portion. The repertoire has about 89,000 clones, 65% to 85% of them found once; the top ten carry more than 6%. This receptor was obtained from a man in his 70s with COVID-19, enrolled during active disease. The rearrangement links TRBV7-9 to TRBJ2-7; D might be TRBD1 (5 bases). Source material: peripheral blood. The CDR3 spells CASSLEDQGKHEQYF. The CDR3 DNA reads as TGTGCCAGCAGCTTAGAAGACCAGGGTAAGCACGAGCAGTACTTC.